The rows below give T cell receptor beta chains drawn from one sample of a study of blood T cell repertoires in COVID-19. The table came from immunoSEQ multiplex PCR; TCRdb's copy has only in-frame clones and leaves some out. In the table there are 180,000 or so clones, more than 75% of which are singletons. The material sequenced was peripheral blood. These receptors were taken from a person aged 65 to 85 with COVID-19, enrolled during active disease. CDR3s include the opening cysteine and the closing phenylalanine or tryptophan. A D gene is named only where the DNA matches it firmly. Clone sizes are given selectively: once, few, many, or a class where the clone is expanded.

TRBV18	.	.	TRBJ2-5	CASSPPAGRQETQYF	TGTGCCAGCTCACCACCGGCAGGGCGTCAAGAGACCCAGTACTTC
TRBV19	.	.	TRBJ2-1	CASSTYNEQFF	TGTGCCAGTAGTACGTACAATGAGCAGTTCTTC
TRBV7-9	TRBD1	.	TRBJ2-3	CASSSRGPDTQYF	TGTGCCAGCAGCTCGAGGGGGCCAGATACGCAGTATTTT
TRBV19	.	.	TRBJ1-5	CASQTLGGAQQPQHF	TGTGCCTCACAAACCCTAGGAGGGGCGCAGCAGCCCCAGCATTTT
TRBV4-3	.	few	TRBJ1-1	CASSQAQNTEAFF	TGCGCCAGCAGCCAAGCACAGAACACTGAAGCTTTCTTT
TRBV7-8	TRBD2	.	TRBJ2-7	CASSTAASSGRISYEQYF	TGTGCCAGCAGCACCGCAGCGTCTAGCGGGCGAATTTCCTACGAGCAGTACTTC
TRBV5-3	.	.	TRBJ1-1	CARSCRDKSAAFF	TGTGCCAGAAGCTGCCGGGACAAGTCAGCAGCTTTCTTT
TRBV28	TRBD1	.	TRBJ2-5	CASRTGKRGPQETQYF	TGTGCCAGCAGGACCGGGAAGAGGGGGCCTCAAGAGACCCAGTACTTC
TRBV5-5	TRBD1	.	TRBJ1-6	CASSIPTGGISPLHF	TGTGCCAGCAGCATTCCGACAGGGGGGATTTCACCCCTCCACTTT
TRBV15	.	.	TRBJ1-2	CATSRDLTVKDYGYTF	TGTGCCACCAGCAGAGATTTGACAGTCAAGGACTATGGCTACACCTTC
TRBV6-1	.	few	TRBJ2-1	CASSENVASPYNEQFF	TGTGCCAGCAGTGAAAACGTGGCTAGCCCTTACAATGAGCAGTTCTTC